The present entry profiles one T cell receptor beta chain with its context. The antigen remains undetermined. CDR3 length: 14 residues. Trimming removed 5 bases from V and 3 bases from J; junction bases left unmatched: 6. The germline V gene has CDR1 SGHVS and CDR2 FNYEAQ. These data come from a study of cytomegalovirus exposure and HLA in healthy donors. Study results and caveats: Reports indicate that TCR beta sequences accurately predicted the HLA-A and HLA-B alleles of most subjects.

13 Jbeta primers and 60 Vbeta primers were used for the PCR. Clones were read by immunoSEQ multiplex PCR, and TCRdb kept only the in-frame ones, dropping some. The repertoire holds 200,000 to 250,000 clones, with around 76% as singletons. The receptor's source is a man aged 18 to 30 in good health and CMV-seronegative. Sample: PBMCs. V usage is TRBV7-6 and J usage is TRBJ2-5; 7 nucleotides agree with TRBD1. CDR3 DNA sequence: TGTGCCAGCAGCCCGGGACAGTTCAAAGAGACCCAGTACTTC. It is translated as CASSPGQFKETQYF.